Following are 26 T cell receptor beta chains from one sample sequenced in a study of blood T cells in healthy people across ages. For the second PCR, which ran for about 6 to 11 cycles, a sample-barcoded 5' primer and a J-beta primer mix were used. TCRdb analysed the 5' RACE reads with MiXCR anew, one entry per CDR3 protein. The sample has around 2 million distinct CDR3 sequences; roughly 43% are singletons. Sequenced material: blood. The receptors come from a human donor in good health.

This clonotype was detected only a few times. The chain carries TRBV4-1 and TRBJ2-7; D perhaps matches TRBD2 (5 bases). Germline V lookup: CDR1 MGHRA, CDR2 YSYEKL. Trimming shortened V by 1 base and J by 4 bases, and 8 bases separated the two germline ends. This CDR3 has 13 amino acids. The CDR3 DNA reads TGCGCCAGCAGCCAAGTTAGCGCTTACGAGCAGTACTTC. Its protein is CASSQVSAYEQYF.

This clonotype was counted a single time. J is TRBJ1-4 and V is TRBV5-1, with a possible D match to TRBD1 (5 bases). The germline CDR1 and CDR2 sequences are SGHRS and YFSETQ. This CDR3 is built from 15 residues. V was shortened by 0 bases and J by 8 bases, with 14 bases between the two germline ends. The CDR3 DNA reads TGCGCCAGCAGCTTGGTTGAGGGGAGTCAAGAAAAACTGTTTTTT. The encoded protein is CASSLVEGSQEKLFF.

The rearrangement joins TRBV6-2 or TRBV6-3 to TRBJ1-5; the match to TRBD1 covers 9 bases. With V trimmed by 7 bases and J by 4 bases, 8 bases remained unmatched. The CDR3 is 15 residues long. Germline values: CDR1 MNHEY, CDR2 SVGEGT. The CDR3 DNA reads TGTGCCAGCACCACACAGGACAGGGGAAATCAGCCCCAGCATTTT. Translation gives CASTTQDRGNQPQHF.

The chain recombines TRBV7-9 with TRBJ2-3, with D possibly matching TRBD1 (6 bases). Trimming pared 5 bases from V and 0 bases from J, leaving 12 bases between. The CDR3 has 15 amino acids. Looked up from germline, CDR1 is SEHNR and CDR2 is FQNEAQ (reference sequence). This chain's CDR3 is CASSADSASTDTQYF. CDR3 in DNA: TGTGCCAGCAGCGCGGACAGTGCCAGCACAGATACGCAGTATTTT.

J is TRBJ2-7 and V is TRBV12-3 or TRBV12-4; D perhaps matches TRBD2 (5 bases). The J call may be in error: the DNA end matches TRBJ2-5 better. The CDR3 totals 16 residues. The CDR3 DNA reads as TGTGCCAGCAGTTTAGTCGCTAGCCGATCCGGGGAGACCCAGTACTTC. Protein product: CASSLVASRSGETQYF.

The chain uses TRBV28 and TRBJ1-2, with D perhaps TRBD1 (5 bases). The ends were cut back, 5 bases at V and 7 bases at J, with 14 bases in the middle. The germline gives CDR1 MDHEN, CDR2 SYDVKM. The CDR3 length is 13 residues. CDR3 nucleotide sequence: TGTGCCAGCAGTCCCCCCCCAGGGAGTGGCTACACCTTC. It specifies CASSPPPGSGYTF.

About this clonotype itself: An end of the junction differs from the germline gene, which may be a read error. The J gene is TRBJ2-2, the V gene TRBV12-3 or TRBV12-4, with D perhaps given as TRBD1 or TRBD2 (5 bases each). The length of the CDR3 is 17 residues. The CDR3 DNA is TGTGCCAGCAGTTTAACCGACAGCCTCCCAACCACCGGGGAGCGGTTTTTT. The encoded protein is CASSLTDSLPTTGERFF.

The genes are TRBV7-2 and TRBJ2-1; D perhaps matches TRBD1 (5 bases). CDR1 SGHTA and CDR2 FQGNSA come from the germline V gene. Trimming took off 10 bases at V and 0 bases at J, with 13 bases between the two ends. The CDR3 is made up of 14 amino acids. This CDR3 is CATVKGASYNEQFF. The CDR3 DNA is TGTGCCACCGTCAAAGGGGCCTCCTACAATGAGCAGTTCTTC.

This clonotype occurred a few times. The chain links TRBV20-1 to TRBJ2-7; D remains ambiguous. This CDR3 region has 15 residues. Germline V CDR1 and CDR2: DFQATT, SNEGSKA (reference sequence). Trimming shortened V by 3 bases and J by 4 bases, and 19 bases separated the two germline ends. CDR3 residues: CSASPNLRRIYEQYF. The CDR3, as DNA: TGCAGTGCTAGTCCTAATTTACGCCGAATATACGAGCAGTACTTC.

This clonotype was seen a handful of times. The V call is TRBV6-1, the J call TRBJ1-2; no firm D call. V gave up 6 bases and J gave up 1 base, with 3 bases separating them. Germline CDR1 and CDR2: MNHNS and SASEGT. The CDR3 consists of 11 residues. In DNA form, the CDR3 reads TGTGCCAGCAGGTATAACTATGGCTACACCTTC. Translated, it gives CASRYNYGYTF.

As to this clonotype: The germline gene is not matched at one end of the junction; a read error may be the cause. The chain recombines TRBV6-5 with TRBJ1-1; weak D call: TRBD1 (5 bases). From germline, CDR1 is MNHEY and CDR2 SVGAGI. The length of the CDR3 is 13 residues. The CDR3 here is CASSEFPGTEVFF. The CDR3 DNA sequence: TGTGCCAGCTCAGAGTTCCCCGGGACTGAAGTTTTCTTT.

This clonotype was counted a few times. The chain recombines TRBV10-3 with TRBJ2-3; unclear D gene. The germline V gene has CDR1 ENHRY and CDR2 SYGVKD. Trimming shortened V by 7 bases and J by 4 bases, and 15 bases separated the two germline ends. This CDR3 has 14 amino acids. CDR3 bases: TGTGCCATCACTCCGCACGGGCAGGCAGATACGCAGTATTTT. This codes for CAITPHGQADTQYF.

The DNA for the CDR3 is TGTGCCAGCAGCCAGGGGCGGGTCGGGGAGCAGTACTTC. This gives the protein CASSQGRVGEQYF. This rearrangement joins TRBV7-2 to TRBJ2-4; D might be TRBD1 (6 bases). The CDR3 extends over 13 amino acids. V gave up 5 bases and J gave up 13 bases, with 18 bases separating them. The germline gives CDR1 SGHTA, CDR2 FQGNSA.

J is TRBJ1-2 and V is TRBV7-2; D is ambiguous. Germline CDR1 SGHTA, CDR2 FQGNSA. Trimming cost V 5 bases and J 8 bases, with 18 bases left between them. The CDR3 loop spans 14 amino acids. CDR3 DNA sequence: TGTGCCAGCAGCCGGTTTGCTGGGATTGAGGGCTACACCTTC. Its translation is CASSRFAGIEGYTF. The variable domain in full, completed from reference TRBV7-2 and TRBJ1-2, reads GAGVSQSPSNKVTEKGKDVELRCDPISGHTALYWYRQSLGQGLEFLIYFQGNSAPDKSGLPSDRFSAERTGGSVSTLTIQRTQQEDSAVYLCASSRFAGIEGYTFGSGTRLTVV.

The V gene is TRBV24-1, the J gene TRBJ2-1, with D possibly being TRBD2 (6 bases). The CDR3 length is 16 residues. The V end lost 3 bases, the J end lost 8 bases, and 19 bases lay between the germline ends. Germline loops: CDR1 KGHDR, CDR2 SFDVKD. CDR3 in amino acids: CATSDHQGGRGDEQFF. CDR3 nucleotides: TGTGCCACCAGTGATCATCAGGGAGGTAGGGGTGATGAGCAGTTCTTC.

The gene calls are TRBV10-3 and TRBJ1-4, with TRBD1 matching 7 bases. CDR3 size: 15 residues. The V segment lost 6 bases and the J segment 0 bases; nucleotides outside the gene matches: 4. Per germline, CDR1 ENHRY and CDR2 SYGVKD. In DNA, the CDR3 is TGTGCCATCAGCCAAACAGGGGCAACTAATGAAAAACTGTTTTTT. Amino acid sequence: CAISQTGATNEKLFF.

This clonotype was counted a few times. The V gene is TRBV4-1, the J gene TRBJ1-1; tentative D call: TRBD1 (5 bases). The V gene lost 2 bases and the J gene lost 2 bases, with 12 bases spanning the gap. This CDR3 is built from 15 residues. Germline lookup yields CDR1 MGHRA and CDR2 YSYEKL. CDR3 coding DNA: TGCGCCAGCAGCCAACCGGGACCCCGAAACACTGAAGCTTTCTTT. Amino acids: CASSQPGPRNTEAFF.

This clonotype was seen a few times. This chain connects TRBV12-3 or TRBV12-4 to TRBJ1-5; 7 bases are a match to TRBD1. J lost 5 bases, V lost 4 bases, and 14 bases had no gene match. The CDR3 is 17 residues long. CDR3 coding DNA: TGTGCCAGCAGTTCTCGACAGGGTCATTGGGACCATCAGCCCCAGCATTTT. Encoded protein: CASSSRQGHWDHQPQHF.

This clonotype was detected only once. Its ends do not fully match the called genes, so a read error is possible. J is TRBJ1-4 and V is TRBV10-3; D ambiguous. Germline CDR1 reads ENHRY; CDR2 reads SYGVKD. The CDR3 consists of 14 residues. The chain's CDR3 is CTISEGTLNEKLFF. CDR3 DNA: TGTACCATCAGTGAGGGAACATTAAATGAAAAACTGTTTTTT.

This rearrangement joins TRBV20-1 to TRBJ2-3; no clear D. The CDR3 runs to 14 residues. Germline V gene sequence: CDR1 DFQATT, CDR2 SNEGSKA (reference sequence). V was pared by 1 base and J by 0 bases, with 8 bases between. The DNA of the CDR3 is TGCAGTGCTAGAGGGGTGCTTAGCACAGATACGCAGTATTTT. It is translated as CSARGVLSTDTQYF.

The V call is TRBV6-1, the J call TRBJ2-7, with D maybe TRBD2 (5 bases). CDR1 MNHNS and CDR2 SASEGT come from the germline V gene. Trimming shortened V by 8 bases and J by 3 bases, and 11 bases separated the two germline ends. The CDR3 sequence is 12 residues long. In DNA, the CDR3 is TGTGCCAGCGAGGGTCCCCTCTACGAGCAGTACTTC. Its translation: CASEGPLYEQYF.

The chain recombines TRBV20-1 with TRBJ1-2; no reliable D call. The germline V gene encodes CDR1 DFQATT and CDR2 SNEGSKA (reference sequence). The CDR3 has 18 amino acids. V lost 0 bases and J lost 3, with 23 bases in between. The CDR3 loop is CSAREMPRMGRRDYGYTF. CDR3 DNA sequence: TGCAGTGCTAGAGAAATGCCGCGGATGGGGAGACGGGACTATGGCTACACCTTC.

The chain links TRBV5-1 to TRBJ1-2; 7 bases line up with TRBD1. CDR1 and CDR2 (germline): SGHRS, YFSETQ. The J segment lost 2 bases and the V segment lost 7 bases, leaving 8 bases of the junction unmatched. The CDR3 sequence is 14 residues long. CDR3 nucleotide sequence: TGCGCCAGCGGGACGGACAGGACCAACTATGGCTACACCTTC. It specifies CASGTDRTNYGYTF.

The table lists this clonotype with a few counts. This chain joins TRBV5-1 and TRBJ2-1; D may be TRBD2 (5 bases). Germline V lookup: CDR1 SGHRS, CDR2 YFSETQ. CDR3 length equals 16 residues. The V gene lost 0 bases and the J gene lost 0 bases, with 10 bases spanning the gap. CDR3 DNA: TGCGCCAGCAGCTTGGTAATGGCGGGCTCCTACAATGAGCAGTTCTTC. This translates into CASSLVMAGSYNEQFF.

The chain combines TRBV5-6 with TRBJ2-3, with D perhaps matching TRBD1 (5 bases). Germline assignment: CDR1 SGHDT and CDR2 YYEEEE. V lost 0 bases and J 0 bases, leaving 11 bases between the germline ends. This CDR3 has 16 residues. The CDR3 DNA sequence: TGTGCCAGCAGCTTGGTGGGGCAGGCGAGCACAGATACGCAGTATTTT. This translates into CASSLVGQASTDTQYF.

The chain recombines TRBV6-5 with TRBJ1-4; D not resolved. Germline V lookup: CDR1 MNHEY, CDR2 SVGAGI. V lost 3 bases and J lost 6, with 14 bases in between. There are 15 residues in the CDR3. The CDR3 spells CASSYSAVPDEKLFF. CDR3 DNA sequence: TGTGCCAGCAGTTATTCAGCGGTCCCCGATGAAAAACTGTTTTTT.